This TCR beta chain was found in a study of T cells in Graves' hyperthyroidism and ophthalmopathy. V was cut by 4 bases and J by 2 bases, with 16 bases left in between. CDR1 is SGHRS, CDR2 YFSETQ, per germline. The CDR3 sequence is 15 residues long. Amplified TCR beta CDR3 regions derived from RNA transcripts. HTBI primers were the set used in a first-round RT-PCR of the TCR CDR3. Using its own MiXCR run on the multiplex PCR reads, TCRdb lists one record per CDR3 protein. The table records over 350,000 distinct CDR3 sequences, around 18% of them present only once. Ten or more counts support this clonotype.

The clonotype was recovered from a man younger than 35 with Graves' ophthalmopathy. The sequenced material came from blood. The rearrangement uses TRBV5-1 and TRBJ2-7, with D possibly TRBD1 on 5 matching bases. DNA of the CDR3: TGCGCCAGCAGCGTAGGACATTTGGGAACCTACGAGCAGTACTTC. Translation: CASSVGHLGTYEQYF.